The present TCR beta chain was sequenced within a study of graft-versus-host responses after intestinal transplantation. Germline CDR1 is MNHNS and CDR2 is SASEGT. The CDR3 runs to 14 residues. The junction had 4 bases not matched to a gene; V was cut back by 6 bases and J by 2 bases. Intraepithelial and lamina propria lymphocytes were freed from processed graft tissue. Generated by immunoSEQ multiplex PCR, the TCRdb table keeps only in-frame clones and is missing some. This table holds 20,000 or so clones, around 80% found once. The material sequenced was ileum tissue, taken 12 days after intestinal transplant. The sequence derives from a human patient who received an intestinal transplant, so some T cells may come from the graft donor. This chain joins TRBV6-1 and TRBJ2-7; 10 bases line up with TRBD1. CDR3 loop: CASSWTGGPYEQYF. As DNA, the CDR3 is TGTGCCAGCAGCTGGACAGGGGGGCCCTACGAGCAGTACTTC.